The 32 T cell receptor beta chains given below trace back to one sample, sequenced in a study of T cells in Graves' hyperthyroidism and ophthalmopathy. Amplified regions were TCR beta CDR3 sequences from RNA transcripts. With the HTBI primer set, the TCR CDR3 went through a first round of RT-PCR. TCRdb passed the multiplex PCR reads through MiXCR, listing each CDR3 protein once. The sample has 96,000 or so distinct CDR3 sequences; over 50% are singletons. The sequenced material came from blood. The receptor source for this set is a woman aged 35 to 49 with Graves' hyperthyroidism.

Worth noting for this clonotype: A much more abundant neighbour one base away suggests this may be a read error. This chain connects TRBV19 to TRBJ2-7, with D perhaps matching TRBD1 or TRBD2 (5 bases each). The length of the CDR3 is 15 residues. Germline-derived CDR1 and CDR2 are LNHDA and SQIVND (reference sequence). Trimming took 7 bases from V and 3 from J, leaving 19 bases between them. CDR3 sequence (DNA): TGTGCCAGTAAGTCCTCTCCCGGGGCAGTCTACGAGCAGTACTTC. Residues: CASKSSPGAVYEQYF.

There are a few counts of this clonotype. The chain has TRBV12-3 or TRBV12-4 and TRBJ1-5, with 12 positions matching TRBD1. The CDR3 is 18 residues long. The junction had 5 bases not matched to a gene; V was cut back by 0 bases and J by 2 bases. CDR3 sequence: CASSLAGQGAEGNQPQHF. The CDR3 DNA follows: TGTGCCAGCAGTTTAGCGGGACAGGGGGCTGAAGGCAATCAGCCCCAGCATTTT.

This rearrangement joins TRBV5-6 to TRBJ2-2; 9 nucleotides match TRBD2. J was trimmed by 5 bases and V by 10 bases; bases with no gene match: 12. The CDR3 extends over 15 amino acids. The V gene's germline CDR1 is SGHDT and CDR2 YYEEEE. The CDR3 here is CAWSRAGGQTGELFF. The CDR3 DNA sequence: TGTGCCTGGAGTAGGGCGGGAGGGCAGACCGGGGAGCTGTTTTTT.

This sequence joins TRBV10-3 and TRBJ1-6; no firm D call. CDR3 length: 12 residues. Germline lookup yields CDR1 ENHRY and CDR2 SYGVKD. CDR3 coding DNA: TGTGCTAGAGGGCAGGCCAATTCACCCCTCCACTTT. It specifies CARGQANSPLHF.

The rearrangement joins TRBV10-2 to TRBJ2-7; TRBD2 aligns across 10 bases. The length of the CDR3 is 14 residues. Looked up from germline, CDR1 is WSHSY and CDR2 is SAAADI. V lost 8 bases and J lost 2; bases outside the gene matches: 6. This CDR3 reads CASQPLAGAYEQYF. The CDR3 region has the DNA TGCGCCAGCCAGCCCCTAGCGGGAGCCTACGAGCAGTACTTC.

This clonotype was observed many times. The DNA of the CDR3 is TGTGCCAGCGGACCCGGGGACTTATCTTCCTACGAGCAGTACTTC. Its protein is CASGPGDLSSYEQYF. The chain joins TRBV7-2 to TRBJ2-7; the D gene is possibly TRBD2 (6 bases). With 8 bases removed from V and 1 base from J, the gap between germline ends came to 18 bases. Germline CDR1 reads SGHTA; CDR2 reads FQGNSA. CDR3 length: 15 residues.

In its sample, this clonotype was seen a few times. The chain carries TRBV7-9 and TRBJ1-6; no clear D. The CDR3 totals 13 residues. Trimming pared 1 base from V and 7 bases from J, leaving 5 bases between. Germline CDR1 is SEHNR and CDR2 is FQNEAQ (reference sequence). The CDR3 nucleotides read TGTGCCAGCAGCTTAGGCGGGAATTCACCCCTCCACTTT. Protein: CASSLGGNSPLHF.

Notes on this clonotype: The junction and the germline gene differ at one end; a read error may be behind it. This chain links TRBV2 with TRBJ2-2, with D maybe TRBD1 (6 bases). From germline, CDR1 is SNHLY and CDR2 FYNNEI. This CDR3 spans 16 amino acids. CDR3 loop: CAGRDQGTTNTGELFF. The CDR3 bases are TGTGCCGGCAGGGACCAGGGGACCACGAACACCGGGGAGCTGTTTTTT.

This clonotype was detected many times. The rearrangement joins TRBV7-9 to TRBJ1-1; tentative D call: TRBD1 (5 bases). The CDR3 is 15 residues long. V dropped 5 bases and J dropped 4 bases, with 17 bases sitting between them. Germline V gene sequence: CDR1 SEHNR, CDR2 FQNEAQ (reference sequence). The CDR3, as DNA: TGTGCCAGCAGCCTCTCTCCGGGGGGTGGCACTGAAGCTTTCTTT. This sequence encodes CASSLSPGGGTEAFF.

The chain uses TRBV10-3 and TRBJ2-5; D could derive from TRBD1 or TRBD2 (5 bases each). Looked up from germline, CDR1 is ENHRY and CDR2 is SYGVKD. V shed 6 bases and J shed 6 bases, with 14 bases lying between them. The CDR3 contains 13 residues. The CDR3 DNA reads TGTGCCATCAGAGGGGTAGCCGGGAAGACCCAGTACTTC. It translates to CAIRGVAGKTQYF.

J is TRBJ1-2 and V is TRBV20-1; D remains ambiguous. V gave up 2 bases and J gave up 2 bases, with 12 bases separating them. The CDR3 spans 14 residues. Germline loops: CDR1 DFQATT, CDR2 SNEGSKA (reference sequence). Here the CDR3 reads CSARRKGTNYGYTF. The CDR3 DNA sequence: TGCAGTGCTAGAAGGAAGGGAACCAACTATGGCTACACCTTC.

This chain uses TRBV29-1 with TRBJ1-1, with D tentatively TRBD1 (5 bases). The germline V gene has CDR1 SQVTM and CDR2 ANQGSEA. V was shortened by 6 bases and J by 2 bases, with 10 bases between the two germline ends. The length of the CDR3 is 12 residues. The CDR3 region has the DNA TGCAGCGTCCGTGGGGACAACACTGAAGCTTTCTTT. Its translation: CSVRGDNTEAFF.

The rearrangement links TRBV10-3 to TRBJ1-3; 9 bases match TRBD1. Trimming at V came to 6 bases and at J to 8 bases, leaving 5 bases not matched to a gene. The CDR3 has 13 residues. Germline V gives CDR1 ENHRY, CDR2 SYGVKD. The chain's CDR3 is CAISPGDRDTIYF. CDR3 nucleotide sequence: TGTGCCATCAGCCCAGGGGACAGGGACACCATATATTTT.

This clonotype was picked up many times. The chain recombines TRBV4-1 with TRBJ2-5, with TRBD1 matching over 7 bases. Germline lookup yields CDR1 MGHRA and CDR2 YSYEKL. V shed 1 base, J shed 3 bases, and the junction held 8 bases outside the gene matches. The CDR3 is 16 amino acids. CDR3 nucleotides: TGCGCCAGCAGCCAAGGGCAGGGGGTCTGGGAAGAGACCCAGTACTTC. Translating gives CASSQGQGVWEETQYF.

The chain couples TRBV6-5 to TRBJ1-2, with TRBD1 as a possible D gene (5 bases). Germline lookup yields CDR1 MNHEY and CDR2 SVGAGI. The germline V and J ends were trimmed by 7 bases and 5 bases, with 11 bases remaining between them. CDR3 length equals 12 residues. The CDR3 loop reads CASKLWGYGYTF. DNA of the CDR3: TGTGCCAGCAAGTTATGGGGGTATGGCTACACCTTC.

The chain carries TRBV25-1 and TRBJ1-1; D possibly corresponds to TRBD1 (6 bases). CDR1 is MGHDK, CDR2 SYGVNS, per germline. The CDR3 sequence is 13 residues long. Trimming removed 6 bases from V and 4 bases from J, with 12 bases in between. The CDR3 reads CASRAGAVTEAFF. CDR3 in DNA: TGTGCCAGCAGGGCAGGGGCCGTCACTGAAGCTTTCTTT.

This clonotype appeared many times. The chain combines TRBV10-2 with TRBJ2-5; 7 bases fit TRBD2. V trimming: 8 bases; J trimming: 7 bases; junction bases outside the gene matches: 10. This CDR3 contains 13 residues. The germline CDR1 and CDR2 sequences are WSHSY and SAAADI. CDR3 region: CASQPLAARTQYF. Here the CDR3 DNA reads TGCGCCAGCCAGCCCCTAGCGGCAAGGACCCAGTACTTC.

This clonotype has at least ten counts. V and J are TRBV19 and TRBJ2-2; 8 nucleotides align to TRBD1. V lost 7 bases to trimming and J lost 4 bases; unmatched junction nucleotides: 8. The CDR3 covers 15 residues. Germline CDR1 reads LNHDA; CDR2 reads SQIVND (reference sequence). Here the CDR3 reads CASMSGDRSTGELFF. The CDR3 nucleotides read TGTGCCAGTATGTCGGGGGACAGGTCCACCGGGGAGCTGTTTTTT.

The chain uses TRBV29-1 and TRBJ2-7, with TRBD1 identical over 7 bases. This CDR3 has 12 residues. Germline CDR1 reads SQVTM; CDR2 reads ANQGSEA. Trimming cost V 5 bases and J 4 bases; bases outside gene matches: 5. The CDR3 loop reads CSVQGGGYEQYF. CDR3 coding DNA: TGCAGCGTTCAAGGGGGCGGGTACGAGCAGTACTTC.

The rearrangement uses TRBV2 and TRBJ2-7; the match to TRBD1 covers 7 bases. V trimming: 4 bases; J trimming: 5 bases; junction bases outside the gene matches: 8. From germline, CDR1 is SNHLY and CDR2 FYNNEI. This CDR3 spans 14 amino acids. The CDR3, as DNA: TGTGCCAGCAGTGTGGACAGGACGTTTGACGAGCAGTACTTC. Translation gives CASSVDRTFDEQYF.

In regard to this clonotype: At one of its ends the junction is not consistent with the germline gene, which may arise from a read error. The genes are TRBV10-3 and TRBJ1-6, with 8 bases identical to TRBD1. CDR1 is ENHRY and CDR2 is SYGVKD in the germline V gene. The CDR3 contains 14 residues. The CDR3 loop is CASSVRTGNSPLHF. The DNA for the CDR3 is TGTGCCAGCAGTGTCCGGACAGGGAATTCACCCCTCCACTTT.

V is TRBV2 and J is TRBJ2-7; TRBD2 might be the D (5 bases). V was trimmed by 2 bases and J by 2 bases, leaving 10 bases between them. The CDR3 has 14 residues. Germline loops: CDR1 SNHLY, CDR2 FYNNEI. The CDR3: CASSETSGAYEQYF. For the CDR3, the DNA is TGTGCCAGCAGTGAAACATCCGGGGCCTACGAGCAGTACTTC.

The CDR3 DNA follows: TGTGCCAGCAGCTTGGCCGGGGACGGCTATGGCTACACCTTC. It translates to CASSLAGDGYGYTF. V and J are TRBV5-5 and TRBJ1-2, with a tentative D call TRBD1 (5 bases). Germline-derived CDR1 and CDR2 are SGHKS and YYEKEE (reference sequence). The CDR3 runs to 14 residues. Trimming pared 0 bases from V and 4 bases from J, leaving 10 bases between.

The chain recombines TRBV7-9 with TRBJ1-3, with TRBD1 matching over 7 bases. The CDR3 length is 15 residues. The V gene end was trimmed by 5 bases and the J gene end by 6 bases; junction bases not matched to a gene: 10. Germline CDR1 SEHNR, CDR2 FQNEAQ (reference sequence). The CDR3 spells CASSATGNSKNTIYF. CDR3 sequence (DNA): TGTGCCAGCAGCGCGACAGGGAATAGCAAAAACACCATATATTTT.

This clonotype was picked up many times. This chain uses TRBV6-2 or TRBV6-3 with TRBJ2-2; 10 nucleotides align to TRBD2. This CDR3 is built from 14 residues. Trimming took 6 bases from V and 5 from J; bases not matched to a gene: 3. Germline CDR1 reads MNHEY; CDR2 reads SVGEGT. CDR3 amino acids: CASSQLAGTGELFF. In DNA, the CDR3 is TGTGCCAGCAGCCAACTAGCGGGGACCGGGGAGCTGTTTTTT.

The V gene is TRBV15, the J gene TRBJ2-7; either TRBD1 or TRBD2 may supply D (5 bases each). V gave up 3 bases and J gave up 6 bases, with 18 bases separating them. CDR1 LNHNV and CDR2 YYDKDF come from the germline V gene (reference sequence). The length of the CDR3 is 15 residues. DNA of the CDR3: TGTGCCACCAGCAGTGCTCCAGGGCCGGGAAGCGAGCAGTACTTC. Amino acids: CATSSAPGPGSEQYF.

This clonotype was detected many times. J is TRBJ1-5 and V is TRBV9; a weak D match, TRBD1 (5 bases). The ends were cut back, 4 bases at V and 6 bases at J, with 11 bases in the middle. Germline V gene data show CDR1 as SGDLS and CDR2 as YYNGEE. The CDR3 runs 13 residues. CDR3 sequence (DNA): TGTGCCAGCAGCCTCGGGACGGCTCAGCCCCAGCATTTT. It translates to CASSLGTAQPQHF. The variable domain in full, with the rest retrieved from reference TRBV9 and TRBJ1-5, is DSGVTQTPKHLITATGQRVTLRCSPRSGDLSVYWYQQSLDQGLQFLIQYYNGEERAKGNILERFSAQQFPDLHSELNLSSLELGDSALYFCASSLGTAQPQHFGDGTRLSIL.

This chain connects TRBV29-1 to TRBJ1-2; D perhaps matches TRBD1 (5 bases). Germline V lookup: CDR1 SQVTM, CDR2 ANQGSEA. The CDR3 contains 11 residues. This CDR3 reads CSAVTAYGYTF. CDR3 bases: TGCAGTGCTGTGACAGCGTATGGCTACACCTTC. Full variable domain (remainder filled in from reference TRBV29-1 and TRBJ1-2): SAVISQKPSRDICQRGTSLTIQCQVDSQVTMMFWYRQQPGQSLTLIATANQGSEATYESGFVIDKFPISRPNLTFSTLTVSNMSPEDSSIYLCSAVTAYGYTFGSGTRLTVV.

Concerning this clonotype: At one of its ends the junction is not consistent with the germline gene, which may arise from a read error. This sequence joins TRBV6-5 and TRBJ2-5, with 11 bases that match TRBD2. Per the germline V gene, CDR1 is MNHEY and CDR2 is SVGAGI. CDR3 length: 17 amino acids. The CDR3 nucleotides are TGTGCCAGTAGTTTGGGACTAGCGGAAGGAATGGCAGAGACCCAGTACTTC. Translation gives CASSLGLAEGMAETQYF.

The chain carries TRBV29-1 and TRBJ2-5; possible D gene TRBD2, 5 bases. The length of the CDR3 is 13 residues. V lost 7 bases and J 5 bases, leaving 17 bases between the germline ends. Germline loops: CDR1 SQVTM, CDR2 ANQGSEA. Here the CDR3 reads CSAVVRGWETQYF. The CDR3 DNA reads as TGCAGCGCCGTAGTACGGGGATGGGAGACCCAGTACTTC.

This chain links TRBV29-1 with TRBJ2-7, with 8 bases aligning to TRBD2. This CDR3 contains 13 residues. Losses at the gene ends were 5 bases for V and 0 bases for J; bases not matched to a gene: 3. Germline-derived CDR1 and CDR2 are SQVTM and ANQGSEA. CDR3 loop: CSVTSGGSYEQYF. CDR3 in DNA: TGCAGCGTTACTAGCGGAGGCTCCTACGAGCAGTACTTC.

The chain links TRBV15 to TRBJ2-7; D gene ambiguous. CDR3 length equals 14 residues. Germline V CDR1 and CDR2: LNHNV, YYDKDF (reference sequence). Trimming removed 3 bases from V and 1 base from J, with 10 bases in between. The CDR3 here is CATSRDGPSYEQYF. CDR3 DNA: TGTGCCACCAGCAGGGACGGCCCATCCTACGAGCAGTACTTC.